This TCR beta chain was profiled in a study of T-cell memory formation after mild COVID-19. Broader study findings: Researchers report contracting CD4+ clones mostly in CM and EM, with CD8+ clones in EMRA. Balance between CD4 and CD8 was seen in clones contracting day 15 to 85, and a CD4+ lean was seen in later expanders.

This clonotype has just a few counts. The antigen remains undetermined. In germline, CDR1 is SGDLS, CDR2 YYNGEE. CDR3 length equals 16 residues. V gave up 4 bases and J gave up 0 bases; unmatched junction bases: 5. In TCRdb, the 5' RACE reads were re-called with MiXCR into one record per CDR3 protein. Of 300,000 to 350,000 distinct CDR3 sequences in the sample, 13% to 15% are singletons; the top ten hold 21%. Sample: PBMCs or a T cell subset sorted from them (not recorded which). The receptor was isolated from a man younger than 35 who had mild COVID-19 (a few samples of this study predate the infection). Cell type and time point are not known. The chain recombines TRBV9 with TRBJ2-2; 8 bases match TRBD2. The CDR3 region is CASSSPAGANTGELFF. The CDR3 nucleotides are TGTGCCAGCAGCTCCCCAGCGGGGGCGAACACCGGGGAGCTGTTTTTT.